The entry that follows covers one TCR beta chain sequence. Its matching antigen is unknown. This sample is part of a study of metastatic and nonmetastatic thyroid tumors. Study as a whole: Both malignant and benign thyroid patients supplied peripheral blood and tumor or nodule tissue samples, across which the repertoires of these patients were then compared. General study findings and limits: Compared with benign nodules, malignant thyroid tumors were reported to have significantly higher TCR beta diversity in both blood and tumor.

No treatment of any kind had been given to any patient before thyroid surgery. Source study methods: The distant-metastasis classifier for papillary thyroid cancer was built from CDR3 differences across clinicopathological groups. From the PCR reads, TCRdb re-called clones with MiXCR. These V and J calls originate from TCRdb's pipeline instead of the authors' own analysis. The table lists over 20,000 clones, about 30% of them singletons, with 12% to 15% in the top ten. CDR3 length: 15 amino acids. Germline lookup yields CDR1 MDHEN and CDR2 SYDVKM. The J segment lost 2 bases and the V segment lost 7 bases, leaving 8 bases of the junction unmatched.

Sequenced: tumor tissue. The sequence was collected from a male donor with papillary thyroid cancer or a benign thyroid nodule (not recorded which). Some clones in this sample may be carry-over from other donors' samples. This chain connects TRBV28 to TRBJ2-3, with 8 bases lining up with TRBD2. CDR3 protein: CASMRAGDYTDTQYF. The CDR3 bases are TGTGCCAGCATGAGAGCGGGGGATTACACAGATACGCAGTATTTT.